Given below is one T cell receptor (beta chain) in context. Sequencing was performed with immunoSEQ multiplex PCR; in TCRdb, only in-frame clones are kept and a portion is missing. The repertoire holds around 450,000 clones, with 87% as singletons. The sample comes from a study of blood T cell repertoires in COVID-19. In germline, CDR1 is SGHRS, CDR2 YFSETQ. The CDR3 contains 12 residues. Trimming removed 6 bases from V and 8 bases from J; junction bases left unmatched: 7. Participant ages covered about 18 to 89 years across about two dozen US areas. This TCR was sampled from a woman younger than 30 who had recovered from COVID-19. The sequenced sample consisted of PBMCs or T cells enriched from blood (not recorded which). The V call is TRBV5-1, the J call TRBJ1-2; 7 bases line up with TRBD1. Here the CDR3 reads CASTRDRGGYTF. The CDR3 DNA reads TGCGCCAGCACCCGGGACAGAGGGGGCTACACCTTC.